A single sample gave rise to the 21 T cell receptor beta chains below, sequenced in a study of blood T cell repertoires in COVID-19. The assay was immunoSEQ multiplex PCR, and TCRdb's table has in-frame clones only and misses some. This table has roughly 55,000 clones, just under 80% appearing once. Sequenced sample: peripheral blood. The receptors here all came from a human donor with active or convalescent COVID-19. The donor label of this sample is uncertain.

The chain recombines TRBV3-1 (or the pseudogene TRBV3-2) with TRBJ2-3, with TRBD2 matching over 7 bases. CDR1 is LGHDT, CDR2 YNNKEL, per germline (reference sequence). V lost 4 bases, J lost 0 bases, and 13 bases stayed unmatched. The CDR3 loop spans 18 amino acids. The CDR3 reads CASSPRTRVLISTDTQYF. The CDR3 DNA is TGTGCCAGCAGCCCTCGGACTAGGGTCTTAATCAGCACAGATACGCAGTATTTT.

The V call is TRBV24-1, the J call TRBJ1-2; the D gene is possibly TRBD1 (6 bases). V was cut by 4 bases and J by 1 base, with 9 bases left in between. The CDR3 has 14 amino acids. Per germline, CDR1 KGHDR and CDR2 SFDVKD. The CDR3 spells CATSDQDSNYGYTF. The CDR3 DNA is TGTGCCACCAGTGACCAGGACAGTAACTATGGCTACACCTTC.

The chain has TRBV7-2 and TRBJ2-1; D may be TRBD1 (6 bases). Germline V gives CDR1 SGHTA, CDR2 FQGNSA. Trimming cost V 2 bases and J 5 bases, with 7 bases left between them. CDR3 length: 13 residues. The CDR3 nucleotides are TGTGCCAGCAGCTTACACAGGGACAATGAGCAGTTCTTC. It is translated as CASSLHRDNEQFF.

The V call is TRBV28, the J call TRBJ2-7, with D unclear. The CDR3 is 13 amino acids. Germline assignment: CDR1 MDHEN and CDR2 SYDVKM. With 5 bases removed from V and 6 bases from J, the gap between germline ends came to 14 bases. The CDR3 is CASSQTRFSEQYF. In DNA form, the CDR3 reads TGTGCCAGCAGTCAGACAAGGTTCAGCGAGCAGTACTTC. Full variable domain (rest looked up from reference TRBV28 and TRBJ2-7): DVKVTQSSRYLVKRTGEKVFLECVQDMDHENMFWYRQDPGLGLRLIYFSYDVKMKEKGDIPEGYSVSREKKERFSLILESASTNQTSMYLCASSQTRFSEQYFGPGTRLTVT.

The chain couples TRBV6-5 to TRBJ2-3, with 8 bases that match TRBD1. The CDR3 is 15 residues long. The ends lost 7 bases at V and 14 bases at J; junction bases unmatched: 20. The germline V gene encodes CDR1 MNHEY and CDR2 SVGAGI. The CDR3: CASNRGGTGSGSRYF. CDR3 nucleotides: TGTGCCAGCAATCGAGGGGGGACAGGCTCAGGAAGCAGGTATTTT.

The rearrangement uses TRBV7-3 and TRBJ2-2; TRBD2 matches at 11 bases. The CDR3 contains 17 residues. Germline V gene data show CDR1 as SGHTA and CDR2 as FQGTGA. Germline trimming cut 3 bases from V and 4 bases from J; bases unmatched to any gene: 7. The CDR3 region is CASSLVAGGPSTGELFF. DNA of the CDR3: TGTGCCAGCAGCTTGGTAGCGGGAGGGCCGAGCACCGGGGAGCTGTTTTTT.

CDR3 DNA: TGCGCCAGCAGCTTGGTTGGGGGAGGTGGCTACACCTTC. Its protein product is CASSLVGGGGYTF. The gene calls are TRBV5-1 and TRBJ1-2; the D gene is possibly TRBD1 (5 bases). CDR1 and CDR2 (germline): SGHRS, YFSETQ. V was trimmed by 0 bases and J by 7 bases, leaving 10 bases between them. The CDR3 length is 13 residues.

The chain employs TRBV3-1 (or the pseudogene TRBV3-2) and TRBJ1-2; 9 nucleotides line up with TRBD1. The germline V gene encodes CDR1 LGHDT and CDR2 YNNKEL (reference sequence). The CDR3 spans 17 residues. Germline trimming cut 0 bases from V and 4 bases from J; bases unmatched to any gene: 9. DNA for the CDR3: TGTGCCAGCAGCCAAGATTGGGGACAGGGCCGGGGCTATGGCTACACCTTC. This codes for CASSQDWGQGRGYGYTF.

This sequence joins TRBV9 and TRBJ2-3; D possibly corresponds to TRBD2 (6 bases). The CDR3 covers 15 residues. Germline V CDR1 and CDR2: SGDLS, YYNGEE. The V and J ends lost 2 bases and 0 bases respectively, with 10 bases between them. The CDR3 protein is CASSVGGVSTDTQYF. As DNA, the CDR3 is TGTGCCAGCAGCGTGGGGGGAGTCAGCACAGATACGCAGTATTTT.

V gene TRBV7-9 combines with J gene TRBJ2-3, with D maybe TRBD1 (7 bases). Germline-derived CDR1 and CDR2 are SEHNR and FQNEAQ (reference sequence). This CDR3 has 12 residues. Trimming removed 8 bases at V and 5 bases at J, with 11 bases between. The CDR3 protein is CASLQGGDTQYF. Here the CDR3 DNA reads TGTGCCAGCCTGCAGGGGGGAGATACGCAGTATTTT.

The CDR3 DNA reads TGTGCCAGCAGTCCTACAGGGCCCCAAGAGACCCAGTACTTC. It yields the protein CASSPTGPQETQYF. The chain combines TRBV27 with TRBJ2-5, with D possibly being TRBD1 (6 bases). This CDR3 spans 14 amino acids. Per the germline V gene, CDR1 is MNHEY and CDR2 is SMNVEV (reference sequence). Trimming took off 5 bases at V and 1 base at J, with 11 bases between the two ends.

The rearrangement joins TRBV11-2 to TRBJ1-3; D remains unclear. Trimming took 8 bases from V and 0 from J, leaving 5 bases between them. Germline V CDR1 and CDR2: SGHAT, FQNNGV. There are 12 residues in the CDR3. The CDR3 region has the DNA TGTGCCAGCGCGAACTCTGGAAACACCATATATTTT. Translated: CASANSGNTIYF.

DNA for the CDR3: TGTGCCAGCAGCTGGGGGACAGGGGGCTCCTATAATTCACCCCTCCACTTT. It is translated as CASSWGTGGSYNSPLHF. The genes are TRBV7-2 and TRBJ1-6, with TRBD1 matching over 11 bases. Trimming removed 4 bases from V and 0 bases from J; junction bases left unmatched: 2. CDR1 SGHTA and CDR2 FQGNSA come from the germline V gene. This CDR3 spans 17 amino acids.

As to this clone: This same CDR3 is encoded by further DNA sequences in the sample. This chain links TRBV6-5 with TRBJ1-5, with 7 nucleotides matching TRBD1. The CDR3 extends over 15 amino acids. The V and J ends lost 0 bases and 2 bases, in that order; junction bases with no gene match: 1. Germline V CDR1 and CDR2: MNHEY, SVGAGI. CDR3 region: CASSYSGTGNQPQHF. In DNA form, the CDR3 reads TGTGCCAGCAGTTACTCAGGGACAGGCAATCAGCCCCAGCATTTT.

The genes are TRBV21-1 and TRBJ2-6; the table's D call of TRBD1 was not tested on the DNA. TRBV21-1 is a pseudogene. The CDR3 has 18 residues. CDR3 region: CASSKIKGQNSGANVLTF. The DNA for the CDR3 is TGTGCCAGCAGCAAAATAAAGGGACAGAACTCTGGGGCCAACGTCCTGACTTTC.

The chain couples TRBV19 to TRBJ1-2; D unresolved. The CDR3 is made up of 14 amino acids. V gave up 5 bases and J gave up 2 bases, with 12 bases separating them. The germline CDR1 and CDR2 sequences are LNHDA and SQIVND (reference sequence). CDR3 DNA sequence: TGTGCCAGTAGTCGAGTGGGAGAGAACTATGGCTACACCTTC. The encoded protein is CASSRVGENYGYTF.

The chain is built from TRBV2 and TRBJ1-5; TRBD1 agrees at 8 bases. Germline CDR1 SNHLY, CDR2 FYNNEI. V lost 6 bases, J lost 2 bases, and 3 bases stayed unmatched. This CDR3 is 14 amino acids long. CDR3: CASRQGAGNQPQHF. The CDR3 nucleotides are TGTGCCAGCAGGCAGGGGGCTGGCAATCAGCCCCAGCATTTT.

For the CDR3, the DNA is TGTGCCAGCAGCTCGGACAGGAATCAGCCCCAGCATTTT. Translating gives CASSSDRNQPQHF. The rearrangement uses TRBV7-8 and TRBJ1-5; 7 positions agree with TRBD1. The CDR3 contains 13 residues. Germline CDR1 is SGHVS and CDR2 is FQNEAQ. V dropped 4 bases and J dropped 4; count of bases not matched to a gene: 1.

This chain connects TRBV11-3 to TRBJ2-3, with D perhaps matching TRBD1 (6 bases). Germline CDR1 is SGHNT and CDR2 is YENEEA. The CDR3 loop spans 15 amino acids. Trimming removed 5 bases from V and 0 bases from J, with 12 bases in between. DNA of the CDR3: TGTGCCAGCAGCCCGAGGACAGCTAGCACAGATACGCAGTATTTT. It encodes CASSPRTASTDTQYF.

A single count supports this clone. V gene TRBV5-1 combines with J gene TRBJ2-7, with D possibly TRBD1 on 6 matching bases. V shed 0 bases and J shed 7 bases, with 14 bases lying between them. This CDR3 contains 14 residues. The germline V gene has CDR1 SGHRS and CDR2 YFSETQ. The CDR3 nucleotides are TGCGCCAGCAGCTTGGGACGACAGGCTGGGGAGCAGTACTTC. Residues: CASSLGRQAGEQYF.

The V gene is TRBV10-3, the J gene TRBJ1-1, with D tentatively TRBD1 (5 bases). Germline assignment: CDR1 ENHRY and CDR2 SYGVKD. The V and J ends lost 4 bases and 7 bases respectively, with 10 bases between them. The CDR3 sequence is 12 residues long. DNA for the CDR3: TGTGCCATCAGTGGGGGGGAAGATGAAGCTTTCTTT. Protein: CAISGGEDEAFF.